The 28 T cell receptor beta chains presented below share a single source sample, sequenced in a study of OX40 agonist ivuxolimab in advanced cancers. Produced via immunoSEQ multiplex PCR; TCRdb's table is partial and in-frame only. The data show about 45,000 clones, roughly 90% seen once. The material was CD4+ or CD8+ T cells sorted from blood, obtained in a trial of the OX40 agonist ivuxolimab. Receptors were obtained from an adult with an advanced solid tumor such as melanoma, head and neck, liver or kidney cancer.

The rearrangement uses TRBV6-6 and TRBJ2-5; the D is unclear. The CDR3 spans 14 residues. V dropped 7 bases and J dropped 5 bases, with 17 bases sitting between them. Germline V gives CDR1 MNHNY, CDR2 SVGAGI (reference sequence). In DNA form, the CDR3 reads TGTGCCAGCAAAGTGCTCGGGTTAGAGGAGACCCAGTACTTC. Translating gives CASKVLGLEETQYF.

The chain links TRBV7-8 to TRBJ1-2, with a possible D match to TRBD1 (5 bases). This CDR3 has 15 amino acids. Looked up from germline, CDR1 is SGHVS and CDR2 is FQNEAQ. The germline V and J ends were trimmed by 4 bases and 6 bases, with 18 bases remaining between them. CDR3 sequence reads: CASSSGGPQVHGYTF. In nucleotides, the CDR3 is TGTGCCAGCAGCTCGGGGGGTCCACAGGTCCATGGCTACACCTTC. The complete variable domain, with remaining parts taken from reference TRBV7-8 and TRBJ1-2, reads GAGVSQSPRYKVAKRGQDVALRCDPISGHVSLFWYQQALGQGPEFLTYFQNEAQLDKSGLPSDRFFAERPEGSVSTLKIQRTQQEDSAVYLCASSSGGPQVHGYTFGSGTRLTVV.

This clone was picked up one time. A much larger clone is a single base away; this may be a read error. The CDR3 protein is CASSWDRDYGYTF. The CDR3 DNA reads as TGTGCCAGCAGCTGGGACAGGGACTATGGCTACACCTTC. The chain has TRBV11-2 and TRBJ1-2, with 9 bases lining up with TRBD1. V lost 4 bases, J lost 3 bases, and 0 bases stayed unmatched. This CDR3 has 13 amino acids. The germline gives CDR1 SGHAT, CDR2 FQNNGV.

The rearrangement joins TRBV27 to TRBJ1-2; D is undetermined. The CDR3 length is 13 residues. Trimming removed 3 bases at V and 7 bases at J, with 12 bases between. Germline loops: CDR1 MNHEY, CDR2 SMNVEV (reference sequence). The DNA of the CDR3 is TGTGCCAGCAGTTTTTCAGTCTCTGGTGGCTACACCTTC. Its protein is CASSFSVSGGYTF.

This clone was detected only once. CDR3 sequence reads: CASTWDLRNEQFF. As DNA, the CDR3 is TGTGCCAGCACCTGGGACTTGAGGAATGAGCAGTTCTTC. The genes are TRBV7-2 and TRBJ2-1, with D maybe TRBD2 (6 bases). This CDR3 is 13 amino acids long. V shed 7 bases and J shed 7 bases, with 14 bases lying between them. The germline V gene encodes CDR1 SGHTA and CDR2 FQGNSA.

A note on this clone: The same CDR3 arises from other DNA sequences in this sample as well. This chain connects TRBV6-5 to TRBJ1-5, with 7 nucleotides matching TRBD1. V gave up 5 bases and J gave up 7 bases; unmatched junction bases: 8. This CDR3 contains 14 residues. Germline lookup yields CDR1 MNHEY and CDR2 SVGAGI. The CDR3, as DNA: TGTGCCAGCAGTACACAGGGGTGGGCCCAGCCCCAGCATTTT. Amino acids: CASSTQGWAQPQHF.

This chain links TRBV7-9 with TRBJ2-1; weak D call: TRBD1 (6 bases). V shed 5 bases and J shed 14 bases, with 16 bases lying between them. Germline V gene data show CDR1 as SEHNR and CDR2 as FQNEAQ (reference sequence). This CDR3 has 12 amino acids. CDR3 in DNA: TGTGCCAGCAGCCTACAGGGTAGAGGGGAGTTCTTC. The encoded protein is CASSLQGRGEFF.

This clone was seen more than once but under ten times. The chain has TRBV14 and TRBJ1-1; possible D gene TRBD1, 5 bases. Per germline, CDR1 SGHDN and CDR2 FVKESK. The CDR3 totals 13 residues. V gave up 7 bases and J gave up 5 bases, with 14 bases separating them. CDR3 DNA sequence: TGTGCCAGCACACCTGGAGGGGCGACTGAAGCTTTCTTT. This encodes CASTPGGATEAFF. The variable domain in full, completed from reference TRBV14 and TRBJ1-1, reads EAGVTQFPSHSVIEKGQTVTLRCDPISGHDNLYWYRRVMGKEIKFLLHFVKESKQDESGMPNNRFLAERTGGTYSTLKVQPAELEDSGVYFCASTPGGATEAFFGQGTRLTVV.

This chain connects TRBV7-9 to TRBJ2-5, with 7 positions matching TRBD1. Germline trimming cut 3 bases from V and 4 bases from J; bases unmatched to any gene: 8. Germline CDR1 SEHNR, CDR2 FQNEAQ (reference sequence). The CDR3 has 15 residues. CDR3 sequence: CASSFPRQGLETQYF. As DNA, the CDR3 is TGTGCCAGCAGCTTCCCCCGACAGGGTTTAGAGACCCAGTACTTC.

The rearrangement links TRBV7-6 to TRBJ2-3; the match to TRBD2 covers 10 bases. The CDR3 runs 13 residues. Looked up from germline, CDR1 is SGHVS and CDR2 is FNYEAQ. V was clipped by 10 bases and J by 6 bases; unmatched bases: 7. The CDR3 DNA sequence: TGTGCCACCACTAGCGGGGTGTTGGATACGCAGTATTTT. Its protein product is CATTSGVLDTQYF.

The chain couples TRBV5-1 to TRBJ1-2; weak D call: TRBD1 (5 bases). Germline values: CDR1 SGHRS, CDR2 YFSETQ. CDR3 length: 16 residues. Trimming left V 0 bases short and J 0 bases short, with 12 bases between. CDR3 sequence (DNA): TGCGCCAGCAGCTTGGCCAGACAGCGATCTAACTATGGCTACACCTTC. Encoded protein: CASSLARQRSNYGYTF.

This chain connects TRBV27 to TRBJ2-7; 8 positions agree with TRBD2. The CDR3 extends over 13 amino acids. V dropped 7 bases and J dropped 5; count of bases not matched to a gene: 7. CDR1 is MNHEY, CDR2 SMNVEV, per germline (reference sequence). In nucleotides, the CDR3 is TGTGCCAGCATCGGACTTAGCGGGGACGAGCAGTACTTC. As protein: CASIGLSGDEQYF.

The rearrangement uses TRBV29-1 and TRBJ2-7; 8 bases are a match to TRBD1. After removal of 5 bases from V and 1 base from J, the junction contained 4 bases not matched to a gene. This CDR3 has 13 residues. Germline loops: CDR1 SQVTM, CDR2 ANQGSEA. The CDR3 coding sequence is TGCAGCGTTTCCGGGACAGGATCCTACGAGCAGTACTTC. This encodes CSVSGTGSYEQYF.

The rearrangement uses TRBV7-6 and TRBJ2-1, with 7 bases aligning to TRBD2. The germline V gene has CDR1 SGHVS and CDR2 FNYEAQ. J lost 0 bases, V lost 0 bases, and 14 bases had no gene match. This CDR3 is 20 amino acids long. The CDR3 region has the DNA TGTGCCAGCAGCTTAGCGCAGATAAAGGCTAGCGGAAGCTCCTACAATGAGCAGTTCTTC. It is translated as CASSLAQIKASGSSYNEQFF.

The V and J genes are TRBV7-9 and TRBJ2-7; no clear D. The CDR3 is 12 residues long. Trimming took off 10 bases at V and 0 bases at J, with 10 bases between the two ends. Germline V CDR1 and CDR2: SEHNR, FQNEAQ (reference sequence). This chain's CDR3 is CAIEASSYEQYF. Written as DNA, the CDR3 is TGTGCCATCGAGGCATCCTCCTACGAGCAGTACTTC.

The J gene is TRBJ1-5, the V gene TRBV19; maybe TRBD1 (5 bases). Germline V gene sequence: CDR1 LNHDA, CDR2 SQIVND (reference sequence). The CDR3 is 15 amino acids. Trimming shortened V by 7 bases and J by 1 base, and 14 bases separated the two germline ends. As DNA, the CDR3 is TGTGCCAGTATGAAGATCCGGGACAGCAATCAGCCCCAGCATTTT. Protein sequence: CASMKIRDSNQPQHF.

This sequence joins TRBV7-9 and TRBJ1-3; the D is unclear. The ends were cut back, 5 bases at V and 3 bases at J, with 14 bases in the middle. This CDR3 is 15 amino acids long. Germline values: CDR1 SEHNR, CDR2 FQNEAQ (reference sequence). The CDR3 nucleotides are TGTGCCAGCAGCCCGCCCGTTGAGGGTGGAAACACCATATATTTT. This encodes CASSPPVEGGNTIYF. The whole variable domain, filled in from reference TRBV7-9 and TRBJ1-3, reads DTGVSQNPRHKITKRGQNVTFRCDPISEHNRLYWYRQTLGQGPEFLTYFQNEAQLEKSRLLSDRFSAERPKGSFSTLEIQRTEQGDSAMYLCASSPPVEGGNTIYFGEGSWLTVV.

This clone has only one observation. The chain uses TRBV6-1 and TRBJ1-5; 7 bases agree with TRBD1. The V gene's germline CDR1 is MNHNS and CDR2 SASEGT. Trimming cost V 5 bases and J 4 bases; bases outside gene matches: 8. The CDR3 is 15 residues long. The CDR3 here is CASSPRQGLNQPQHF. For the CDR3, the DNA is TGTGCCAGCAGTCCCCGACAGGGTCTAAATCAGCCCCAGCATTTT.

The chain carries TRBV27 and TRBJ2-3; no clear D. Germline V gene sequence: CDR1 MNHEY, CDR2 SMNVEV (reference sequence). Trimming stripped 4 bases from V and 2 bases from J, with 1 base between. This CDR3 comprises 11 residues. This chain's CDR3 is CASSSTDTQYF. CDR3 DNA: TGTGCCAGCAGTTCCACAGATACGCAGTATTTT.

The chain uses TRBV19 and TRBJ2-3; D is perhaps TRBD2 (5 bases). CDR3 length: 15 residues. Per the germline V gene, CDR1 is LNHDA and CDR2 is SQIVND (reference sequence). The germline V and J ends were trimmed by 3 bases and 4 bases, with 14 bases remaining between them. CDR3 sequence: CASSIDGNGADTQYF. The CDR3 DNA reads as TGTGCCAGTAGTATCGACGGGAACGGTGCAGATACGCAGTATTTT.

The rearrangement joins TRBV2 to TRBJ2-7; D is possibly TRBD2 (6 bases). CDR1 is SNHLY, CDR2 FYNNEI, per germline. The CDR3 contains 14 residues. V lost 10 bases and J lost 0, with 16 bases in between. CDR3 nucleotide sequence: TGTGCCACCGTCGGGGGTGGGGCCTCCTACGAGCAGTACTTC. It encodes CATVGGGASYEQYF.

This chain joins TRBV7-9 and TRBJ1-1; D might be TRBD1 (6 bases). In germline, CDR1 is SEHNR, CDR2 FQNEAQ (reference sequence). CDR3 size: 14 residues. V lost 1 base, J lost 8 bases, and 14 bases lay in between. CDR3 DNA: TGTGCCAGCAGCTTAGTAGCCGGGACAACAGAAGCTTTCTTT. This translates into CASSLVAGTTEAFF.

V and J are TRBV11-2 and TRBJ2-7, with 11 nucleotides matching TRBD1. The CDR3 spans 13 residues. Trimming cost V 5 bases and J 6 bases; bases outside gene matches: 3. Germline CDR1 SGHAT, CDR2 FQNNGV. CDR3 residues: CASSPGTGGEQYF. CDR3 in DNA: TGTGCCAGCAGCCCGGGGACAGGGGGCGAGCAGTACTTC.

The CDR3 region is CAWSATGGGRLQETQYF. CDR3 DNA: TGTGCCTGGAGTGCGACGGGTGGCGGGAGACTTCAAGAGACCCAGTACTTC. The chain links TRBV30 to TRBJ2-5; 7 nucleotides agree with TRBD2. CDR1 GTSNPN and CDR2 SVGIG come from the germline V gene (reference sequence). The CDR3 is 17 amino acids. The V segment lost 1 base and the J segment 2 bases; nucleotides outside the gene matches: 13.

The J gene is TRBJ2-7, the V gene TRBV2, with 7 nucleotides matching TRBD1. With 4 bases clipped from V and 4 bases from J, the junction kept 13 bases outside the gene matches. Germline V lookup: CDR1 SNHLY, CDR2 FYNNEI. There are 16 residues in the CDR3. The CDR3 DNA is TGTGCCAGCAGTGGGGCAGATAGGACAGGAATTTACGAGCAGTACTTC. Translation: CASSGADRTGIYEQYF.

The V call is TRBV11-3, the J call TRBJ2-7; unclear D gene. The CDR3 consists of 15 residues. Trimming took off 5 bases at V and 4 bases at J, with 18 bases between the two ends. Germline CDR1 and CDR2: SGHNT and YENEEA. The CDR3 DNA sequence: TGTGCCAGCAGCGAAGACTCTTCTCTTGGGTACGAGCAGTACTTC. Translation: CASSEDSSLGYEQYF.

This rearrangement joins TRBV6-5 to TRBJ1-2; 11 bases map to TRBD1. Trimming cost V 4 bases and J 6 bases; bases outside gene matches: 7. This CDR3 comprises 15 residues. Looked up from germline, CDR1 is MNHEY and CDR2 is SVGAGI. The CDR3 region is CASSSYGTGGHGYTF. CDR3 DNA sequence: TGTGCCAGCAGTTCTTATGGGACAGGGGGGCATGGCTACACCTTC.

The V call is TRBV7-9, the J call TRBJ2-2; D may be TRBD2 (6 bases). V shed 7 bases and J shed 7 bases, with 13 bases lying between them. Germline values: CDR1 SEHNR, CDR2 FQNEAQ (reference sequence). This CDR3 contains 13 residues. This CDR3 reads CASNPSVVGELFF. Here the CDR3 DNA reads TGTGCCAGCAATCCTAGCGTTGTCGGGGAGCTGTTTTTT.